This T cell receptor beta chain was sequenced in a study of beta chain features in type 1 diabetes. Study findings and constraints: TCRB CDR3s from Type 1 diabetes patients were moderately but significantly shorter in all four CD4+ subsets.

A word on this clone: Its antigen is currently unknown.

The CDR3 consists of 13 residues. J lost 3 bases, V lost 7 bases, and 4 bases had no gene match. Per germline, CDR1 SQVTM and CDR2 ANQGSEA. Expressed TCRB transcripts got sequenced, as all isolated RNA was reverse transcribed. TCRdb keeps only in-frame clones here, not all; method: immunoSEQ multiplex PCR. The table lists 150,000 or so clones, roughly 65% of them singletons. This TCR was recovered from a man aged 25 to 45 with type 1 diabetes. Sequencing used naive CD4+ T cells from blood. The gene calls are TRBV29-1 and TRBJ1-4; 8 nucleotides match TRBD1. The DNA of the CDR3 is TGCAGCGGCCAACAGGGGGCTAATGAAAAACTGTTTTTT. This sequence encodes CSGQQGANEKLFF. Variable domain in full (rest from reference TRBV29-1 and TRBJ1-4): SAVISQKPSRDICQRGTSLTIQCQVDSQVTMMFWYRQQPGQSLTLIATANQGSEATYESGFVIDKFPISRPNLTFSTLTVSNMSPEDSSIYLCSGQQGANEKLFFGSGTQLSVL.